The 12 T cell receptor beta chains presented below share a single source sample, sequenced in a study of shared clonotypes between healthy human individuals. This table comes from immunoSEQ multiplex PCR, and its TCRdb copy is limited to in-frame clones, with some not included. Of roughly 1 million clones listed, around 74% are singletons. The specimen was memory CD4+ T cells sorted from blood. Subset reported: CD45RA-negative fraction. Receptors originate from a man aged 18 to 29 in good health.

This clone was seen once. The J gene is TRBJ2-1, the V gene TRBV4-1; D gene uncertain. From germline, CDR1 is MGHRA and CDR2 YSYEKL. Between the trimmed V and J ends, which lost 0 bases and 0 bases, there was a span of 6 bases. The CDR3 is 15 residues long. CDR3 loop: CASSQDRNSYNEQFF. CDR3 in DNA: TGCGCCAGCAGCCAAGACAGGAACTCCTACAATGAGCAGTTCTTC.

This chain uses TRBV7-2 with TRBJ2-7; D is undetermined. This CDR3 spans 14 amino acids. CDR1 is SGHTA, CDR2 FQGNSA, per germline. The V end was cut by 5 bases, the J end by 6 bases, with 17 bases between. The CDR3 sequence: CASSPLGGTGEQYF. CDR3 in DNA: TGTGCCAGCAGCCCCCTCGGCGGTACGGGCGAGCAGTACTTC.

The chain carries TRBV7-9 and TRBJ1-2; weak D call: TRBD1 (5 bases). V shed 4 bases and J shed 1 base, with 19 bases lying between them. The CDR3 runs 17 residues. Germline loops: CDR1 SEHNR, CDR2 FQNEAQ (reference sequence). Here the CDR3 reads CASSSDWASRGNYGYTF. The CDR3 DNA reads as TGTGCCAGCAGCTCGGACTGGGCGTCAAGGGGTAACTATGGCTACACCTTC.

This chain connects TRBV5-1 to TRBJ2-5; 8 bases match TRBD2. With V trimmed by 4 bases and J by 5 bases, 7 bases remained unmatched. The CDR3 has 14 residues. Per the germline V gene, CDR1 is SGHRS and CDR2 is YFSETQ. This CDR3 reads CASSGGLAAETQYF. The DNA for the CDR3 is TGCGCCAGCAGCGGAGGACTAGCAGCCGAGACCCAGTACTTC.

The chain employs TRBV7-2 and TRBJ2-1, with 9 bases lining up with TRBD2. Germline assignment: CDR1 SGHTA and CDR2 FQGNSA. The CDR3 spans 15 residues. V dropped 5 bases and J dropped 3; count of bases not matched to a gene: 5. CDR3 nucleotide sequence: TGTGCCAGCAGCCACGCTAGCGGGGTCTACAATGAGCAGTTCTTC. This translates into CASSHASGVYNEQFF.

The chain has TRBV7-9 and TRBJ2-7; 10 bases fit TRBD1. The length of the CDR3 is 15 residues. V gave up 6 bases and J gave up 4 bases; unmatched junction bases: 9. Germline CDR1 reads SEHNR; CDR2 reads FQNEAQ (reference sequence). CDR3 DNA: TGTGCCAGCAGTCCACTGGGGACAGGGGAATACGAGCAGTACTTC. It encodes CASSPLGTGEYEQYF.

The chain joins TRBV7-9 to TRBJ2-5; TRBD2 matches at 10 bases. Near its end, the DNA agrees better with TRBJ2-7, so the J call may be wrong. Germline V gives CDR1 SEHNR, CDR2 FQNEAQ (reference sequence). This CDR3 has 16 amino acids. CDR3 in amino acids: CASSRGSGGISYEQYF. In DNA form, the CDR3 reads TGTGCCAGCAGCCGGGGTAGCGGGGGGATCTCCTACGAGCAGTACTTC.

V usage is TRBV7-9 and J usage is TRBJ2-5, with no clear D. The CDR3 totals 12 residues. Trimming removed 4 bases from V and 4 bases from J, with 7 bases in between. CDR1 and CDR2 (germline): SEHNR, FQNEAQ (reference sequence). For the CDR3, the DNA is TGTGCCAGCAGCTCACGGACAGAGACCCAGTACTTC. Protein: CASSSRTETQYF.

The chain combines TRBV11-2 with TRBJ2-7; no firm D call. Germline CDR1 and CDR2: SGHAT and FQNNGV. CDR3 length: 15 residues. Trimming took 1 base from V and 2 from J, leaving 12 bases between them. CDR3: CASSLVPDGPYEQYF. The CDR3 nucleotides read TGTGCCAGCAGCTTAGTTCCTGACGGACCCTACGAGCAGTACTTC.

The chain uses TRBV7-9 and TRBJ2-1; the D gene is possibly TRBD2 (6 bases). CDR3 length equals 14 residues. Germline V gene sequence: CDR1 SEHNR, CDR2 FQNEAQ (reference sequence). V was clipped by 1 base and J by 5 bases, with 9 bases between them. DNA of the CDR3: TGTGCCAGCAGCTTAGGGGACTGGGACAATGAGCAGTTCTTC. It yields the protein CASSLGDWDNEQFF. Full variable domain (missing parts from reference TRBV7-9 and TRBJ2-1): DTGVSQNPRHKITKRGQNVTFRCDPISEHNRLYWYRQTLGQGPEFLTYFQNEAQLEKSRLLSDRFSAERPKGSFSTLEIQRTEQGDSAMYLCASSLGDWDNEQFFGPGTRLTVL.

CDR3 bases: TGTGCCAGTAGTATTTCTCAATTCAACTATGGCTACACCTTC. Translating it yields CASSISQFNYGYTF. The rearrangement joins TRBV19 to TRBJ1-2; D unclear. Trimming removed 3 bases at V and 2 bases at J, with 10 bases between. CDR1 is LNHDA, CDR2 SQIVND, per germline (reference sequence). CDR3 length equals 14 residues.

The chain couples TRBV7-2 to TRBJ2-5; D is unclear. The CDR3 totals 15 residues. V was trimmed by 1 base and J by 2 bases, leaving 11 bases between them. Germline V lookup: CDR1 SGHTA, CDR2 FQGNSA. The CDR3 bases are TGTGCCAGCAGCTTAGATCCGGCTCCACAAGAGACCCAGTACTTC. Its translation: CASSLDPAPQETQYF.